These T cell receptor beta chains were read from a single sample in a study of shared clonotypes between healthy human individuals. Generated by immunoSEQ multiplex PCR, the TCRdb table keeps only in-frame clones and is missing some. Of approximately 180,000 clones in the sample, about 93% were seen once. The specimen was naive CD4+ T cells sorted from blood. The receptors stem from a woman aged 25 to 39 in good health. Each CDR3 is given with its conserved first and last residue. A D gene is named only where the DNA matches it firmly.

v_call	j_call	d_call	cdr3_aa	cdr3_nt
TRBV6-5	TRBJ2-7	NA	CASSYSSAESSYEQYF	TGTGCCAGCAGTTACTCGTCAGCCGAGAGCTCCTACGAGCAGTACTTC
TRBV2	TRBJ1-4	NA	CASSLAGQGLEKLFF	TGTGCCAGCAGTCTAGCGGGGCAGGGACTTGAAAAACTGTTTTTT
TRBV29-1	TRBJ2-3	TRBD1	CSYNGRDRGMSDTQYF	TGCAGCTACAACGGACGGGACAGGGGGATGTCAGATACGCAGTATTTT
TRBV7-2	TRBJ1-2	NA	CASSLQFPGGYTF	TGTGCCAGCAGCTTACAATTCCCCGGGGGCTACACCTTC
TRBV28	TRBJ1-4	NA	CASSSPRNEKLFF	TGTGCCAGCAGTTCCCCTCGTAACGAAAAACTGTTTTTT
TRBV19	TRBJ2-5	NA	CASSPVPIQTQYF	TGTGCCAGTAGTCCGGTCCCCATCCAGACCCAGTACTTC
TRBV10-3	TRBJ1-2	NA	CAISEDKNYGYTF	TGTGCCATCAGTGAGGACAAAAACTATGGCTACACCTTC
TRBV6-5	TRBJ2-2	TRBD1	CASSYVQGGAGELFF	TGTGCCAGCAGTTACGTACAGGGGGGTGCCGGGGAGCTGTTTTTT
TRBV28	TRBJ1-4	NA	CASSSAAGTSNEKLFF	TGTGCCAGCAGTTCCGCAGCCGGGACATCAAATGAAAAACTGTTTTTT
TRBV6-5	TRBJ2-5	TRBD2	CASRELAGGKETQYF	TGTGCCAGCAGAGAACTAGCGGGAGGTAAAGAGACCCAGTACTTC
TRBV19	TRBJ2-7	TRBD2	CASSPGWTSGRAGYEQYF	TGTGCCAGTAGTCCAGGGTGGACTAGCGGGAGGGCCGGATACGAGCAGTACTTC
TRBV7-9	TRBJ2-5	TRBD1	CASSLARQDRGQETQYF	TGTGCCAGCAGCTTAGCGCGACAGGACAGGGGCCAAGAGACCCAGTACTTC
TRBV4-2	TRBJ2-7	TRBD2	CASRDNSGSINEQYF	TGTGCCAGCAGGGATAATAGCGGGAGCATAAACGAGCAGTACTTC
TRBV4-2	TRBJ1-5	NA	CASSQDRGKGQPQHF	TGTGCCAGCAGCCAAGATCGGGGGAAAGGTCAGCCCCAGCATTTT
TRBV7-2	TRBJ2-1	NA	CASSLGVGPTKDEQFF	TGTGCCAGCAGCTTAGGGGTGGGACCAACTAAGGATGAGCAGTTCTTC
TRBV18	TRBJ2-7	TRBD1	CASSPLNSGGIYEQYF	TGTGCCAGCTCACCACTGAACTCAGGGGGCATCTACGAGCAGTACTTC
TRBV28	TRBJ2-7	NA	CASSFFSTGYEQYF	TGTGCCAGCAGTTTCTTTTCGACAGGCTACGAGCAGTACTTC
TRBV7-9	TRBJ1-2	NA	CASSRGAGEGYTF	TGTGCCAGCAGCCGGGGGGCCGGGGAAGGCTACACCTTC
TRBV2	TRBJ2-7	NA	CASSNLDEQYF	TGTGCCAGCAGTAATTTGGACGAGCAGTACTTC